In its sample, the clone carrying this T cell receptor beta chain was seen many times. Its cognate antigen is unknown. This entry comes from a study of T cells in Graves' hyperthyroidism and ophthalmopathy. Findings of the study overall: Ophthalmopathy prediction by the model preceded onset by a median approximately six months. In the blood, most expanded thyroid clonotypes above 0.001 appeared as well.

Trimming removed 1 base from V and 2 bases from J, with 8 bases in between. The CDR3 extends over 14 amino acids. Looked up from germline, CDR1 is SEHNR and CDR2 is FQNEAQ (reference sequence). In making diagnoses, clinical symptoms, serum thyroxine and TRAb, thyroid ultrasound and orbital computed tomography were all used. RNA transcripts were the template for amplifying TCR beta CDR3 regions. Researchers ran a first-round RT-PCR on the TCR CDR3 using the HTBI primer set. TCRdb reprocessed the multiplex PCR reads with MiXCR, giving one entry per CDR3 protein. The data contain 550,000 to 700,000 distinct CDR3 sequences, about 45% of them seen just once; the ten biggest clones take up around a fifth.

The chain has TRBV7-9 and TRBJ1-1; D not certain. This sequence was found in an adult woman with Graves' disease, either hyperthyroidism or ophthalmopathy (not recorded which). Sequencing used peripheral blood or thyroid tissue (not recorded which). The CDR3 sequence is CASSLGGGNTEAFF. For the CDR3, the DNA is TGTGCCAGCAGCTTAGGCGGAGGAAACACTGAAGCTTTCTTT.